The 32 T cell receptor beta chains in this list originate from one sample, sequenced in a study of T cells in Graves' hyperthyroidism and ophthalmopathy. From RNA transcripts, TCR beta CDR3 regions were amplified. First-round RT-PCR of the TCR CDR3 relied on the HTBI primer set. Each CDR3 protein gets one entry after TCRdb re-called the multiplex PCR reads with MiXCR. The data show 490,000 or so distinct CDR3 sequences, around 20% seen once. The sequencing input was blood. These receptors were obtained from a man aged 35 to 55 with Graves' ophthalmopathy.

The chain carries TRBV30 and TRBJ1-1, with 8 bases that match TRBD1. The CDR3 covers 16 residues. V dropped 2 bases and J dropped 0; count of bases not matched to a gene: 8. Germline assignment: CDR1 GTSNPN and CDR2 SVGIG (reference sequence). Here the CDR3 DNA reads TGTGCCTGGAGTACACAGGGGGGCCTAATGAACACTGAAGCTTTCTTT. This translates into CAWSTQGGLMNTEAFF.

The chain recombines TRBV10-3 with TRBJ2-7, with a tentative D call TRBD1 (6 bases). V dropped 8 bases and J dropped 0 bases, with 11 bases sitting between them. Germline lookup yields CDR1 ENHRY and CDR2 SYGVKD. There are 13 residues in the CDR3. CDR3 amino acids: CAIEDSNSYEQYF. The CDR3 coding sequence is TGTGCCATCGAGGACAGCAACTCCTACGAGCAGTACTTC.

Comments on this clonotype: One end of the junction does not line up with germline, which may come from a read error. V usage is TRBV7-2 and J usage is TRBJ2-6; perhaps TRBD1 as D (5 bases). Germline CDR1 is SGHTA and CDR2 is FQGNSA. The CDR3 totals 18 residues. This CDR3 is CASSLRPNPGAGTNVLTF. The CDR3 coding sequence is TGTGCCAGCAGCTTAAGGCCTAACCCTGGGGCTGGGACCAACGTCCTGACTTTC.

In this sample, this clonotype turned up many times. The chain employs TRBV5-1 and TRBJ1-5; no reliable D call. In germline, CDR1 is SGHRS, CDR2 YFSETQ. The V end lost 2 bases, the J end lost 6 bases, and 12 bases lay between the germline ends. The CDR3 contains 14 residues. The CDR3 sequence: CASSLERVGQPQHF. In DNA form, the CDR3 reads TGCGCCAGCAGCTTAGAGAGGGTGGGTCAGCCCCAGCATTTT.

The V gene is TRBV7-9, the J gene TRBJ2-3; D unclear. The CDR3 is made up of 11 amino acids. Germline V gives CDR1 SEHNR, CDR2 FQNEAQ (reference sequence). The V and J ends lost 5 bases and 10 bases respectively, with 10 bases between them. The CDR3 coding sequence is TGTGCCAGCAGCCCCGGAAGGTCGCAGTATTTT. Its protein product is CASSPGRSQYF.

This clonotype was recorded many times. The chain is built from TRBV7-8 and TRBJ1-1; D gene uncertain. This CDR3 is built from 14 residues. Trimming removed 5 bases from V and 3 bases from J, with 13 bases in between. CDR1 and CDR2 (germline): SGHVS, FQNEAQ. CDR3 residues: CASSHLGGHTEAFF. CDR3 bases: TGTGCCAGCAGCCATTTAGGTGGGCACACTGAAGCTTTCTTT.

The J gene is TRBJ2-3, the V gene TRBV9; no definite D call. V dropped 4 bases and J dropped 3 bases, with 18 bases sitting between them. The length of the CDR3 is 16 residues. Per germline, CDR1 SGDLS and CDR2 YYNGEE. The CDR3, as DNA: TGTGCCAGCAGCCCCCTGAAGGTACCCTGGACAGATACGCAGTATTTT. Translated: CASSPLKVPWTDTQYF.

This clonotype occurred many times. V is TRBV28 and J is TRBJ2-7, with D uncertain. The CDR3 is 13 residues long. Germline assignment: CDR1 MDHEN and CDR2 SYDVKM. The V and J ends lost 6 bases and 1 base respectively, with 10 bases between them. This CDR3 is CASRVPPSYEQYF. The CDR3 nucleotides are TGTGCCAGCAGGGTCCCACCGTCCTACGAGCAGTACTTC.

V usage is TRBV29-1 and J usage is TRBJ2-7, with a possible D match to TRBD1 (5 bases). Between the trimmed V and J ends, which lost 4 bases and 5 bases, there was a span of 12 bases. The CDR3 length is 12 residues. From germline, CDR1 is SQVTM and CDR2 ANQGSEA. CDR3 amino acids: CSVGSGRNEQYF. CDR3 coding DNA: TGCAGCGTTGGGTCAGGGCGGAACGAGCAGTACTTC.

V is TRBV28 and J is TRBJ2-3; 7 nucleotides line up with TRBD2. Germline assignment: CDR1 MDHEN and CDR2 SYDVKM. The J segment lost 2 bases and the V segment lost 2 bases, leaving 4 bases of the junction unmatched. The CDR3 runs to 15 residues. In DNA, the CDR3 is TGTGCCAGCAGTTTACTAGCGGAGTACACAGATACGCAGTATTTT. It translates to CASSLLAEYTDTQYF.

There are a few counts of this clonotype. The junction differs from germline at one of its ends, possibly a read error. This sequence joins TRBV6-5 and TRBJ2-6; possibly TRBD2 for D (5 bases). The CDR3 loop spans 15 amino acids. CDR1 MNHEY and CDR2 SVGAGI come from the germline V gene. CDR3 sequence reads: CASRYSGIGANVLTF. For the CDR3, the DNA is TGTGCCAGCAGGTACTCCGGGATAGGGGCCAACGTCCTGACTTTC.

This sequence joins TRBV5-5 and TRBJ2-3; D is ambiguous. V dropped 4 bases and J dropped 3 bases, with 12 bases sitting between them. The CDR3 totals 14 residues. The germline gives CDR1 SGHKS, CDR2 YYEKEE (reference sequence). For the CDR3, the DNA is TGTGCCAGCAGCCTTTGGTCCGATACAGATACGCAGTATTTT. It encodes CASSLWSDTDTQYF.

Only one count was recorded for this clonotype. In DNA form, the CDR3 reads TGTGCCAGCAGCTCACAGTGGGGCGAGGAGACCCAGTACTTC. This codes for CASSSQWGEETQYF. V is TRBV5-5 and J is TRBJ2-5, with a weak D call TRBD1 (5 bases). The V end lost 3 bases, the J end lost 5 bases, and 14 bases lay between the germline ends. Germline CDR1 and CDR2: SGHKS and YYEKEE (reference sequence). The CDR3 consists of 14 residues.

With respect to this clonotype: A much bigger clone sits one base away, suggesting this may be a read error. The chain couples TRBV20-1 to TRBJ2-5, with unresolved D. V was cut by 0 bases and J by 2 bases, with 13 bases left in between. This CDR3 is 15 amino acids long. The germline gives CDR1 DFQATT, CDR2 SNEGSKA (reference sequence). The CDR3 DNA reads as TGCAGTGCTAGAGACCCTGGGCGGATGCAAGAGACCCAGTACTTC. Amino acid sequence: CSARDPGRMQETQYF.

Many counts were recorded for this clonotype. The chain has TRBV20-1 and TRBJ2-1, with TRBD2 matching 16 bases. The germline CDR1 and CDR2 sequences are DFQATT and SNEGSKA (reference sequence). J lost 7 bases, V lost 1 base, and 4 bases had no gene match. CDR3 size: 16 residues. The CDR3 bases are TGCAGTGCTAGAGGCTCGGGACTAGCGGGAGGGAATGAGCAGTTCTTC. Translation: CSARGSGLAGGNEQFF.

The table lists this clonotype with many counts. The J gene is TRBJ2-7, the V gene TRBV10-3; TRBD1 or TRBD2 may be the D gene (6 bases each). CDR1 is ENHRY and CDR2 is SYGVKD in the germline V gene. V was cut by 0 bases and J by 5 bases, with 17 bases left in between. This CDR3 spans 16 amino acids. CDR3 sequence (DNA): TGTGCCATCAGTGAGTCGATGGGTGGGGGGCAACACGAGCAGTACTTC. Its translation is CAISESMGGGQHEQYF.

This clonotype appeared a single time. The chain employs TRBV11-1 and TRBJ1-1; TRBD1 might be the D (5 bases). From germline, CDR1 is SGHAT and CDR2 FQDESV (reference sequence). V was clipped by 8 bases and J by 0 bases, with 22 bases between them. The CDR3 loop spans 17 amino acids. CDR3 sequence reads: CASSRAPAQGLNTEAFF. The CDR3 DNA reads as TGTGCCAGCTCGAGGGCCCCGGCTCAGGGTTTGAACACTGAAGCTTTCTTT.

In its sample, this clonotype was seen many times. The chain carries TRBV7-8 and TRBJ1-1; D unclear. Germline CDR1 and CDR2: SGHVS and FQNEAQ. V was cut by 5 bases and J by 0 bases, with 7 bases left in between. This CDR3 is built from 13 residues. In nucleotides, the CDR3 is TGTGCCAGCAGCCGACGGATGAACACTGAAGCTTTCTTT. It codes for CASSRRMNTEAFF.

The CDR3 DNA reads as TGTGCCAGCTCGACAGGGGGCGCCGGCACAGATACGCAGTATTTT. Protein: CASSTGGAGTDTQYF. The chain is built from TRBV18 and TRBJ2-3; TRBD1 agrees at 10 bases. CDR1 and CDR2 from the germline V gene are KGHSH and LQKENI. This CDR3 spans 15 amino acids. The trim removed 6 bases at V and 1 base at J, leaving 4 bases unmatched.

The sample holds a few counts of this clonotype. The chain joins TRBV6-1 to TRBJ1-1; a weak D match, TRBD1 (5 bases). V shed 5 bases and J shed 2 bases, with 9 bases lying between them. The CDR3 runs 13 residues. The germline V gene encodes CDR1 MNHNS and CDR2 SASEGT. This CDR3 reads CASSWDFNTEAFF. Written as DNA, the CDR3 is TGTGCCAGCAGTTGGGACTTCAACACTGAAGCTTTCTTT.

This clonotype was observed a handful of times. Compared with germline, one end of the junction differs, possibly owing to a read error. V is TRBV6-4 and J is TRBJ1-1; no definite D call. The CDR3 has 13 amino acids. Germline CDR1 and CDR2: MRHNA and SNTAGT. CDR3 in amino acids: CATSKRQNTEAFF. CDR3 DNA: TGTGCCACCAGTAAAAGGCAAAACACTGAAGCTTTCTTT.

This clonotype occurred many times. This rearrangement joins TRBV20-1 to TRBJ2-3; 9 bases align to TRBD2. The V and J ends lost 6 bases and 0 bases, in that order; junction bases with no gene match: 22. CDR3 length: 20 residues. The germline CDR1 and CDR2 sequences are DFQATT and SNEGSKA (reference sequence). Written as DNA, the CDR3 is TGCAGTGCCGCAAACCCGAGCGGGACTAGCTGGTTTTCTAGCACAGATACGCAGTATTTT. Translated, it gives CSAANPSGTSWFSSTDTQYF.

The rearrangement links TRBV5-1 to TRBJ1-4, with TRBD1 identical over 9 bases. The germline V gene encodes CDR1 SGHRS and CDR2 YFSETQ. With 5 bases clipped from V and 8 bases from J, the junction kept 10 bases outside the gene matches. The CDR3 spans 15 residues. CDR3 protein: CASRLWGTGSEKLFF. In DNA form, the CDR3 reads TGCGCCAGCAGATTGTGGGGGACAGGGTCCGAAAAACTGTTTTTT.

In its sample, this clonotype was seen many times. This sequence joins TRBV2 and TRBJ2-7; TRBD1 is a possible D gene (5 bases). CDR3 length: 15 amino acids. Germline CDR1 reads SNHLY; CDR2 reads FYNNEI. The V and J ends lost 2 bases and 3 bases respectively, with 14 bases between them. The CDR3 DNA reads TGTGCCAGCAGTGAACCTTGGGGCAGCAACTACGAGCAGTACTTC. Translating it yields CASSEPWGSNYEQYF.

This clonotype was seen at least ten times. This chain links TRBV13 with TRBJ1-1; TRBD1 might be the D (5 bases). Germline assignment: CDR1 PRHDT and CDR2 FYEKMQ (reference sequence). Trimming removed 0 bases from V and 6 bases from J, with 17 bases in between. The CDR3 runs 16 residues. CDR3 sequence reads: CASSLGSRVVLSEAFF. The CDR3 nucleotides are TGTGCCAGCAGCTTAGGATCCAGGGTCGTGCTCTCTGAAGCTTTCTTT.

In its sample, this clonotype was seen a few times. V gene TRBV30 combines with J gene TRBJ2-1; 7 bases are a match to TRBD2. V gave up 8 bases and J gave up 3 bases; unmatched junction bases: 10. Germline V CDR1 and CDR2: GTSNPN, SVGIG (reference sequence). The CDR3 covers 14 residues. CDR3 residues: CAAGSGRVYNEQFF. The CDR3 nucleotides are TGTGCCGCCGGCTCAGGGAGGGTCTACAATGAGCAGTTCTTC.

In this sample, this clonotype turned up many times. V usage is TRBV20-1 and J usage is TRBJ2-3; the match to TRBD2 covers 9 bases. Losses at the gene ends were 6 bases for V and 5 bases for J; bases not matched to a gene: 6. This CDR3 has 13 residues. Germline V CDR1 and CDR2: DFQATT, SNEGSKA (reference sequence). This CDR3 reads CSAPRGGQDTQYF. DNA of the CDR3: TGCAGTGCCCCGCGGGGGGGCCAAGATACGCAGTATTTT.

V gene TRBV12-3 or TRBV12-4 combines with J gene TRBJ1-1; D remains ambiguous. This CDR3 contains 16 residues. With 6 bases removed from V and 5 bases from J, the gap between germline ends came to 22 bases. The CDR3 here is CASRLAGRARSTEAFF. The CDR3, as DNA: TGTGCCAGCAGACTAGCTGGGAGGGCGAGGTCGACTGAAGCTTTCTTT.

This clonotype was detected many times. The V and J genes are TRBV20-1 and TRBJ2-7; TRBD2 matches 9 bases. Germline loops: CDR1 DFQATT, CDR2 SNEGSKA (reference sequence). With V trimmed by 7 bases and J by 3 bases, 4 bases remained unmatched. The CDR3 covers 12 residues. The CDR3: CSGLAVGYEQYF. CDR3 bases: TGCAGTGGACTAGCGGTGGGCTACGAGCAGTACTTC.

J is TRBJ1-3 and V is TRBV7-9, with D unclear. CDR1 SEHNR and CDR2 FQNEAQ come from the germline V gene (reference sequence). The CDR3 runs 14 residues. V was clipped by 1 base and J by 14 bases, with 18 bases between them. This CDR3 is CASSLEDRERALYF. CDR3 DNA sequence: TGTGCCAGCAGCTTAGAAGACCGGGAGAGGGCCTTATATTTT.

This clonotype was observed a handful of times. This chain joins TRBV6-6 and TRBJ2-7, with 8 positions matching TRBD2. The CDR3 has 15 amino acids. With 2 bases clipped from V and 6 bases from J, the junction kept 9 bases outside the gene matches. Germline V CDR1 and CDR2: MNHNY, SVGAGI (reference sequence). The CDR3 spells CASSYTKREMREQYF. CDR3 DNA sequence: TGTGCCAGCAGTTACACGAAGCGGGAGATGCGCGAGCAGTACTTC.

This clonotype has just a few counts. The chain recombines TRBV5-1 with TRBJ1-4, with 9 positions matching TRBD1. The CDR3 is 14 residues long. V shed 2 bases and J 8 bases; nucleotides not matched to a gene: 4. CDR1 is SGHRS and CDR2 is YFSETQ in the germline V gene. Here the CDR3 DNA reads TGCGCCAGCAGCTTTACAGGGGGCGAGGAAAAACTGTTTTTT. Its protein is CASSFTGGEEKLFF.